A selection of T cell receptor beta chains follows, all from one sample in a study of cytomegalovirus exposure and HLA in healthy donors. TCRdb's copy holds only in-frame clones and misses some; the assay was immunoSEQ multiplex PCR. This table has a few hundred thousand clones, 90% appearing once. Sequencing was done on a sample of PBMCs. These receptors were collected from a young woman in good health and CMV-seronegative. Each CDR3 is given with its conserved first and last residue. D genes are given only for firm matches. The size field is filled for only some rows; it gives once, few, many or a size class.

D: TRBD1
V: TRBV6-5
size: few
J: TRBJ1-5
DNA: TGTGCCAGCACCTATACAGGGGGAGGGCAGCCCCAGCATTTT
CDR3: CASTYTGGGQPQHF

D: NA
V: TRBV4-1
size: once
J: TRBJ2-1
DNA: TGCGCCAGCAGCCTCGACCCCGGAGGGGACAATGAGCAGTTCTTC
CDR3: CASSLDPGGDNEQFF

D: NA
V: TRBV19
size: NA
J: TRBJ1-4
DNA: TGTGCCAGTAGGCCTGGGACATACCGGGAAAAACTGTTTTTT
CDR3: CASRPGTYREKLFF

D: NA
V: TRBV4-1
size: NA
J: TRBJ2-3
DNA: TGCGCCAGCAGCCAAGTAACAGCGGCATACACAGATACGCAGTATTTT
CDR3: CASSQVTAAYTDTQYF

D: TRBD1
V: TRBV27
size: NA
J: TRBJ1-1
DNA: TGTGCCAGCAGTTTGGACAGGGTGGGCACTGAAGCTTTCTTT
CDR3: CASSLDRVGTEAFF

D: TRBD1
V: TRBV27
size: few
J: TRBJ1-1
DNA: TGTGCCAGCACCACAGGGGGCACTGAAGCTTTCTTT
CDR3: CASTTGGTEAFF

D: TRBD1
V: TRBV4-3
size: NA
J: TRBJ2-1
DNA: TGCGCCAGCAGCCAAGATCTAGTACAGGGGGTCTACAATGAGCAGTTCTTC
CDR3: CASSQDLVQGVYNEQFF

D: TRBD1
V: TRBV9
size: NA
J: TRBJ2-2
DNA: TGTGCCAGCAGTCGGACAGGGGATAACACCGGGGAGCTGTTTTTT
CDR3: CASSRTGDNTGELFF

D: TRBD2
V: TRBV7-9
size: NA
J: TRBJ2-7
DNA: TGTGCCAGCAGCTTAGCGCACGGGGGGTTCTACGAGCAGTACTTC
CDR3: CASSLAHGGFYEQYF

D: NA
V: TRBV27
size: NA
J: TRBJ1-6
DNA: TGTGCCAGCAGTTTCGGGAGCTCCTATAATTCACCCCTCCACTTT
CDR3: CASSFGSSYNSPLHF

D: TRBD2
V: TRBV5-4
size: NA
J: TRBJ2-5
DNA: TGTGCCAGCAGCGAAGCAGGGAGGGCCCAGTACTTC
CDR3: CASSEAGRAQYF

D: TRBD2
V: TRBV30
size: NA
J: TRBJ2-3
DNA: TGTGCCGGAGGCCGGGGGGAATATACAGATACGCAGTATTTT
CDR3: CAGGRGEYTDTQYF

D: TRBD2
V: TRBV5-1
size: NA
J: TRBJ2-5
DNA: TGCGCCAGCAGCTACAGACTAGCGGGGGAAGAGACCCAGTACTTC
CDR3: CASSYRLAGEETQYF

D: NA
V: TRBV20-1
size: NA
J: TRBJ1-6
DNA: TGCAGTGCTAGAGATCGGGAACCCCTCCACTTT
CDR3: CSARDREPLHF

D: NA
V: TRBV6-4
size: once
J: TRBJ1-2
DNA: TGTGCCAGCAGCCCACAGGGTGGCTATGGCTACACCTTC
CDR3: CASSPQGGYGYTF

D: NA
V: TRBV28
size: NA
J: TRBJ1-5
DNA: TGTGCCAGCAGTTCTCCAGGGGCTAACCCCAGCCTGCAGCCCCAGCATTTT
CDR3: CASSSPGANPSLQPQHF

D: TRBD1
V: TRBV13
size: NA
J: TRBJ1-6
DNA: TGTGCCAGCAGCGTACGACGGACAGGGAGCTCCTATAATTCACCCCTCCACTTT
CDR3: CASSVRRTGSSYNSPLHF

D: NA
V: TRBV6-6
size: NA
J: TRBJ1-1
DNA: TGTGCCAGCAGGGAGGACGGGAACACTGAAGCTTTCTTT
CDR3: CASREDGNTEAFF

D: TRBD1
V: TRBV28
size: once
J: TRBJ1-5
DNA: TGTGCCAGCAGTTTACCCTCTCCGGGACAGGGTGGCAATCAGCCCCAGCATTTT
CDR3: CASSLPSPGQGGNQPQHF

D: TRBD2
V: TRBV27
size: NA
J: TRBJ2-2
DNA: TGTGCCAGCAGCCCCCCGGGACTAGCGGGGGCCCTAAACACCGGGGAGCTGTTTTTT
CDR3: CASSPPGLAGALNTGELFF

D: NA
V: TRBV5-6
size: NA
J: TRBJ1-5
DNA: TGTGCCAGCAGCTTAATGGGCGGACTAGAAAATCAGCCCCAGCATTTT
CDR3: CASSLMGGLENQPQHF

D: TRBD2
V: TRBV4-3
size: NA
J: TRBJ2-2
DNA: TGCGCCAGCAGCCGCAATAGCGGGGGGGTCGACAACACCGGGGAGCTGTTTTTT
CDR3: CASSRNSGGVDNTGELFF

D: NA
V: TRBV19
size: NA
J: TRBJ2-3
DNA: TGTGCCAGTATGGGGCAGTTGGCATTCCAGTATTTT
CDR3: CASMGQLAFQYF

D: TRBD1
V: TRBV28
size: few
J: TRBJ1-6
DNA: TGTGCCAGCAGTTGGGGGACAGGGGATAATTCACCCCTCCACTTT
CDR3: CASSWGTGDNSPLHF

D: TRBD1
V: TRBV29-1
size: few
J: TRBJ1-2
DNA: TGCAGCGTTGAACGACAGGGATATGGCTACACCTTC
CDR3: CSVERQGYGYTF

D: TRBD1
V: TRBV7-9
size: NA
J: TRBJ2-5
DNA: TGTGCCAGCAGTCGGAACAGGGGATTCGAGACCCAGTACTTC
CDR3: CASSRNRGFETQYF

D: TRBD2
V: TRBV4-1
size: NA
J: TRBJ2-2
DNA: TGCGCCAGCAGCCGGACTAGCGGGGGGGTGTACACCGGGGAGCTGTTTTTT
CDR3: CASSRTSGGVYTGELFF

D: NA
V: TRBV6-5
size: NA
J: TRBJ1-1
DNA: TGTGCCAGCAGTTACTCAACGGAGGGTACTGAAGCTTTCTTT
CDR3: CASSYSTEGTEAFF

D: NA
V: TRBV5-6
size: NA
J: TRBJ2-5
DNA: TGTGCCAGCAGCTTGGCAGCCGGCAGGGAGACCCAGTACTTC
CDR3: CASSLAAGRETQYF

D: NA
V: TRBV21-1
size: NA
J: TRBJ2-2
DNA: TGTGCCAGCAGGGGCCCCTACACCGGGGAGCTGTTTTTT
CDR3: CASRGPYTGELFF

D: NA
V: TRBV5-6
size: once
J: TRBJ1-5
DNA: TGTGCCAGCAGCTTGGGACAGTCCAATCAGCCCCAGCATTTT
CDR3: CASSLGQSNQPQHF

D: NA
V: TRBV6-6
size: NA
J: TRBJ1-6
DNA: TGTGCCACAATGAACCCTAGCTCCTATAATTCACCCCTCCACTTT
CDR3: CATMNPSSYNSPLHF

D: TRBD2
V: TRBV4-1
size: NA
J: TRBJ2-3
DNA: TGCGCCAGCAGCGACGTAGCGGGGGGGCATGGAGATACGCAGTATTTT
CDR3: CASSDVAGGHGDTQYF